The clone carrying this T cell receptor beta chain was found once. Its antigen remains unidentified. Data came from immunoSEQ multiplex PCR; TCRdb stores just in-frame clones and leaves some out. The sample has over 95,000 clones; 70% to 90% are singletons. The data were taken from a study of OX40 agonist ivuxolimab in advanced cancers. Background on the study: Patients assigned to dose escalation were diagnosed with hepatocellular carcinoma, melanoma, renal cell or head and neck cancer.

Autoimmune disease history or systemic immunosuppression disqualified patients. V lost 2 bases to trimming and J lost 2 bases, with 9 bases between them. The CDR3 sequence is 14 residues long. The V gene's germline CDR1 is MNHEY and CDR2 SVGAGI. The study, taken as a whole, reports: Normalized T-cell clonal expansion was also low in a subset of nonresponders.

V and J are TRBV6-5 and TRBJ1-2, with D unresolved. The origin of this receptor is an adult with an advanced solid tumor such as melanoma, head and neck, liver or kidney cancer. This specimen was CD4+ or CD8+ T cells sorted from blood, taken in a trial of the OX40 agonist ivuxolimab. The CDR3 DNA reads as TGTGCCAGCAGTTACAAAAGCCGGAACTATGGCTACACCTTC. Protein sequence: CASSYKSRNYGYTF.